Included here is one T cell receptor (beta chain) sequence, with context. The antigen remains undetermined. Deletions cut 1 base from V and 0 bases from J, with 13 bases between. This CDR3 is built from 17 residues. The germline gives CDR1 SEHNR, CDR2 FQNEAQ (reference sequence). This sample is drawn from a study of vaccination and CD4 T cells after COVID-19. Study-level background: Overlapping spike pools from SARS-CoV-2 and HCoV-NL63, HCoV-OC43 and HCoV-229E served as culture stimuli. The study, taken as a whole, reports: Researchers report that a median about 86% of reactive clones in convalescent patients surfaced only post-vaccination. Within the convalescent patients, spike mono-reactivity was found in 304 of 307 vaccine-specific clones.

Cultured CD4+ T cell DNA was sequenced using the Oncomine TCR Beta short-read assay. One entry per CDR3 protein, called by TCRdb with MiXCR from the PCR reads. Altogether about 21,000 distinct CDR3 sequences are present, around 62% being singletons, with the ten largest covering roughly 24%. This sample's treatment: roughly 11-day PBMC culture with coronavirus spike peptide pools or control peptides (ViraFEST assay). Negative selection was the method that isolated CD4+ T cells after more than eight days of culture. This material consisted of CD4+ T cells from blood, cultured in vitro, taken before SARS-CoV-2 vaccination. This TCR was sampled from a human donor who received a COVID-19 vaccine. This chain joins TRBV7-9 and TRBJ2-4; TRBD1 might be the D (6 bases). In DNA form, the CDR3 reads TGTGCCAGCAGCTTAGGAGGGGGAAATCTAGCCAAAAACATTCAGTACTTC. It is translated as CASSLGGGNLAKNIQYF.